This T cell receptor beta chain appears in the sequencing data of a study of OX40 agonist ivuxolimab in advanced cancers. On the study more broadly: Three individuals attained partial responses, comprising one hepatocellular carcinoma case and two cutaneous melanoma cases.

People who had autoimmune disease history or systemic immunosuppression were excluded. Sequencing used immunoSEQ multiplex PCR; TCRdb keeps in-frame clones, though not all of them. The table lists under 65,000 clones, roughly nine tenths of them singletons. The germline CDR1 and CDR2 sequences are SNHLY and FYNNEI. The CDR3 is 17 amino acids. V dropped 3 bases and J dropped 5; count of bases not matched to a gene: 10. This sequence joins TRBV2 and TRBJ2-1; 10 bases line up with TRBD2. This specimen consisted of CD4+ or CD8+ T cells sorted from blood, obtained in a trial of the OX40 agonist ivuxolimab. This receptor was taken from an adult with an advanced solid tumor such as melanoma, head and neck, liver or kidney cancer. CDR3 DNA: TGTGCCAGCAGTGAGTGGTCTAGCGGGAGACAGGACAATGAGCAGTTCTTC. This gives the protein CASSEWSSGRQDNEQFF.